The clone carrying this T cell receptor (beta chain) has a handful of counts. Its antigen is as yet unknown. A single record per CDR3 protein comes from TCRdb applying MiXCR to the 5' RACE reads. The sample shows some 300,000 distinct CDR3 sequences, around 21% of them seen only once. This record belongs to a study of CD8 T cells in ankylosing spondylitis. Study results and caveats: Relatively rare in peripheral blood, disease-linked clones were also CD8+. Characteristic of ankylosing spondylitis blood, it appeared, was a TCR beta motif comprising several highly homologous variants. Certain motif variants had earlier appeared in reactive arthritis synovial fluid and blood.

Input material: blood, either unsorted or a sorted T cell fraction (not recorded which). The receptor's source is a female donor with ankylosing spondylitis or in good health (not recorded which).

Written as DNA, the CDR3 is TGCAGTGCCACCGGGACTAGCGGGAGAAAGGGGGAGCGTTTTTTT. Protein product: CSATGTSGRKGERFF. The rearrangement uses TRBV20-1 and TRBJ2-2; 14 bases are a match to TRBD2. The CDR3 has 15 residues. Germline V gene lookup returns CDR1 DFQATT and CDR2 SNEGSKA (reference sequence). V was clipped by 6 bases and J by 17 bases; unmatched bases: 17.